One sample yielded the 32 T cell receptor beta chains listed below, sequenced in a study of early T cells in non-severe SARS-CoV-2 infection. MiXCR, run by TCRdb on the 5' RACE reads, gives a single entry per CDR3 protein. The table lists about 83,000 distinct CDR3 sequences, 12% of them singletons. Material for sequencing was whole blood. Every receptor here comes from an adult who was a healthcare worker with PCR-confirmed SARS-CoV-2 infection or an uninfected control (not recorded which).

In its sample, this clonotype was seen a few times. The chain joins TRBV5-6 to TRBJ2-5; D not resolved. The V gene lost 5 bases and the J gene lost 2 bases, with 7 bases spanning the gap. This CDR3 is built from 12 residues. Germline loops: CDR1 SGHDT, CDR2 YYEEEE. The CDR3 nucleotides read TGTGCCAGCAGTTCAGAGCAAGAGACCCAGTACTTC. Encoded protein: CASSSEQETQYF.

This clonotype came up a few times. CDR3 nucleotide sequence: TGCAGTGCTAGCAGGGAGTACAATGAGCAGTTCTTC. It codes for CSASREYNEQFF. The V and J genes are TRBV20-1 and TRBJ2-1; D could derive from TRBD1 or TRBD2 (5 bases each). The CDR3 is made up of 12 amino acids. Germline-derived CDR1 and CDR2 are DFQATT and SNEGSKA (reference sequence). Trimming pared 3 bases from V and 4 bases from J, leaving 7 bases between.

In its sample, this clonotype was seen many times. J is TRBJ2-7 and V is TRBV29-1, with 8 bases lining up with TRBD2. V dropped 7 bases and J dropped 1; count of bases not matched to a gene: 3. Germline assignment: CDR1 SQVTM and CDR2 ANQGSEA. The CDR3 has 12 amino acids. In DNA, the CDR3 is TGCAGCGCGGGACTAGTGTCCTACGAGCAGTACTTC. Its translation: CSAGLVSYEQYF.

A few counts support this clonotype. The V and J genes are TRBV3-1 and TRBJ1-1, with unresolved D. Trimming left V 5 bases short and J 8 bases short, with 6 bases between. Germline CDR1 is LGHDT and CDR2 is YNNKEL (reference sequence). CDR3 length: 10 amino acids. The CDR3 coding sequence is TGTGCCAGCAGCGGTCCCGAAGCTTTCTTT. This encodes CASSGPEAFF.

This clonotype was detected ten times or more. The chain joins TRBV20-1 to TRBJ2-7; 12 nucleotides agree with TRBD2. The CDR3 sequence is 16 residues long. The V gene's germline CDR1 is DFQATT and CDR2 SNEGSKA (reference sequence). After removal of 0 bases from V and 2 bases from J, the junction contained 5 bases not matched to a gene. This CDR3 is CSARDDTSGRPYEQYF. The CDR3, as DNA: TGCAGTGCTAGAGATGATACTAGCGGGAGGCCCTACGAGCAGTACTTC.

In this sample, this clonotype turned up many times. This rearrangement joins TRBV20-1 to TRBJ2-4; D is unresolved. V lost 1 base and J 0 bases, leaving 10 bases between the germline ends. This CDR3 has 15 residues. Germline assignment: CDR1 DFQATT and CDR2 SNEGSKA (reference sequence). For the CDR3, the DNA is TGCAGTGCTAGAGCGCTACTCTTAGCCAAAAACATTCAGTACTTC. As protein: CSARALLLAKNIQYF.

This rearrangement joins TRBV29-1 to TRBJ2-5, with D unresolved. Germline lookup yields CDR1 SQVTM and CDR2 ANQGSEA. The CDR3 length is 13 residues. V lost 4 bases and J 1 base, leaving 10 bases between the germline ends. CDR3 residues: CSVGQVPQETQYF. The CDR3 nucleotides are TGCAGCGTTGGCCAGGTTCCCCAAGAGACCCAGTACTTC.

This clonotype has ten or more counts. This chain links TRBV4-3 with TRBJ2-7; 7 nucleotides align to TRBD1. V dropped 2 bases and J dropped 5; count of bases not matched to a gene: 3. The CDR3 contains 13 residues. CDR1 and CDR2 (germline): LGHNA, YSLEER. The CDR3 DNA reads as TGCGCCAGCAGCCAACTTACAGGGGACGAGCAGTACTTC. Protein: CASSQLTGDEQYF.

The chain has TRBV7-9 and TRBJ1-5; TRBD1 might be the D (6 bases). This CDR3 region has 17 residues. Germline CDR1 reads SEHNR; CDR2 reads FQNEAQ (reference sequence). Trimming took off 5 bases at V and 3 bases at J, with 20 bases between the two ends. In DNA, the CDR3 is TGTGCCAGCAGCGAGGGACAACGGGACGGGGTCAATCAGCCCCAGCATTTT. Protein: CASSEGQRDGVNQPQHF.

The J gene is TRBJ2-5, the V gene TRBV7-8, with unresolved D. Germline V CDR1 and CDR2: SGHVS, FQNEAQ. Trimming removed 5 bases at V and 4 bases at J, with 11 bases between. This CDR3 is built from 13 residues. The CDR3 reads CASSPSGRETQYF. Written as DNA, the CDR3 is TGTGCCAGCAGCCCCAGTGGTCGAGAGACCCAGTACTTC. The whole variable domain, remainder taken from reference TRBV7-8 and TRBJ2-5, is GAGVSQSPRYKVAKRGQDVALRCDPISGHVSLFWYQQALGQGPEFLTYFQNEAQLDKSGLPSDRFFAERPEGSVSTLKIQRTQQEDSAVYLCASSPSGRETQYFGPGTRLLVL.

This clonotype was counted ten times or more. This rearrangement joins TRBV19 to TRBJ2-5, with TRBD1 matching over 7 bases. The CDR3 is made up of 15 amino acids. V lost 5 bases, J lost 7 bases, and 13 bases stayed unmatched. The germline gives CDR1 LNHDA, CDR2 SQIVND (reference sequence). CDR3 protein: CASSPGTESSRTQYF. The CDR3 nucleotides are TGTGCCAGTAGTCCTGGGACAGAATCTTCGAGGACCCAGTACTTC.

A word on this clonotype: This may be a read error, as it is one base from a much larger clone. This chain joins TRBV19 and TRBJ2-5; TRBD1 or TRBD2 may be the D gene (5 bases each). Germline CDR1 is LNHDA and CDR2 is SQIVND (reference sequence). The CDR3 runs 16 residues. CDR3 in DNA: TGTGCCAGTAGCACTATCCGGGACGGCGACCAAGAGAACCAGTACTTC. This codes for CASSTIRDGDQENQYF.

The rearrangement links TRBV3-1 to TRBJ2-3; D not resolved. Deletions cut 0 bases from V and 2 bases from J, with 9 bases between. The CDR3 covers 15 residues. Germline V gene lookup returns CDR1 LGHDT and CDR2 YNNKEL (reference sequence). CDR3 protein: CASSQDGMVTDTQYF. The CDR3 DNA is TGTGCCAGCAGCCAAGATGGAATGGTCACAGATACGCAGTATTTT.

V gene TRBV11-2 combines with J gene TRBJ2-5; TRBD2 agrees at 11 bases. The J segment lost 4 bases and the V segment lost 7 bases, leaving 11 bases of the junction unmatched. The CDR3 consists of 16 residues. Germline CDR1 is SGHAT and CDR2 is FQNNGV. For the CDR3, the DNA is TGTGCCAGCACACTGGCTAGCGGGAGGACAGGAGAGACCCAGTACTTC. Amino acids: CASTLASGRTGETQYF.

V usage is TRBV20-1 and J usage is TRBJ2-7; TRBD2 agrees at 9 bases. Germline CDR1 is DFQATT and CDR2 is SNEGSKA (reference sequence). V was pared by 0 bases and J by 4 bases, with 13 bases of the junction left unmatched. The CDR3 is made up of 17 amino acids. The CDR3 spells CSARDPLAGRAPYEQYF. CDR3 in DNA: TGCAGTGCTAGAGATCCACTAGCGGGCAGAGCACCTTACGAGCAGTACTTC.

The chain employs TRBV18 and TRBJ2-3; 9 bases are shared with TRBD2. The germline gives CDR1 KGHSH, CDR2 LQKENI. The CDR3 is made up of 16 amino acids. J was trimmed by 2 bases and V by 5 bases; bases with no gene match: 8. This CDR3 is CASSARLAALTDTQYF. Written as DNA, the CDR3 is TGTGCCAGCTCAGCCCGACTAGCGGCCCTCACAGATACGCAGTATTTT. The whole variable domain, remainder taken from reference TRBV18 and TRBJ2-3, is NAGVMQNPRHLVRRRGQEARLRCSPMKGHSHVYWYRQLPEEGLKFMVYLQKENIIDESGMPKERFSAEFPKEGPSILRIQQVVRGDSAAYFCASSARLAALTDTQYFGPGTRLTVL.

The rearrangement uses TRBV20-1 and TRBJ2-3; D may be TRBD1 (6 bases). Germline loops: CDR1 DFQATT, CDR2 SNEGSKA (reference sequence). Trimming shortened V by 3 bases and J by 0 bases, and 10 bases separated the two germline ends. There are 14 residues in the CDR3. The DNA for the CDR3 is TGCAGTGCTAGCGAGGGGGTCAGCACAGATACGCAGTATTTT. Protein: CSASEGVSTDTQYF.

This clonotype was seen a handful of times. This chain connects TRBV5-1 to TRBJ2-6; D gene uncertain. Trimming left V 0 bases short and J 0 bases short, with 4 bases between. The CDR3 length is 15 residues. The germline gives CDR1 SGHRS, CDR2 YFSETQ. The CDR3 DNA reads as TGCGCCAGCAGCTTGGGGGACTCTGGGGCCAACGTCCTGACTTTC. It yields the protein CASSLGDSGANVLTF.

Note on this clonotype: This may be a read error: a much more frequent sequence differs by one nucleotide. The genes are TRBV7-3 and TRBJ2-2, with a weak D call TRBD1 (5 bases). CDR1 SGHTA and CDR2 FQGTGA come from the germline V gene. V gave up 5 bases and J gave up 2 bases, with 12 bases separating them. This CDR3 contains 15 residues. The chain's CDR3 is CASSPQGGNTGELFF. The CDR3 region has the DNA TGTGCCAGCAGCCCGCAGGGCGGAAACACCGGGGAGCTGTTTTTT. The full variable domain, completed using reference TRBV7-3 and TRBJ2-2, is GAGVSQTPSNKVTEKGKYVELRCDPISGHTALYWYRQSLGQGPEFLIYFQGTGAADDSGLPNDRFFAVRPEGSVSTLKIQRTERGDSAVYLCASSPQGGNTGELFFGEGSRLTVL.

This clonotype has a handful of counts. This rearrangement joins TRBV6-2 or TRBV6-3 to TRBJ2-7; possible D gene TRBD1, 6 bases. CDR1 is MNHEY, CDR2 SVGEGT, per germline. V was shortened by 5 bases and J by 7 bases, with 9 bases between the two germline ends. The CDR3 sequence is 11 residues long. The CDR3 loop is CASSRGGEQYF. CDR3 sequence (DNA): TGTGCCAGCAGTAGAGGGGGAGAGCAGTACTTC.

The V gene is TRBV7-8, the J gene TRBJ2-5; possible D gene TRBD2, 7 bases. V was pared by 6 bases and J by 0 bases, with 17 bases between. The CDR3 is 16 amino acids. CDR1 and CDR2 from the germline V gene are SGHVS and FQNEAQ. In DNA, the CDR3 is TGTGCCAGCAGGCGGGGGCGGCTAGAGTACCAAGAGACCCAGTACTTC. Translation: CASRRGRLEYQETQYF.

The CDR3 loop is CASKGVRAGELFF. CDR3 bases: TGTGCCAGCAAAGGGGTGAGGGCCGGGGAGCTGTTTTTT. V and J are TRBV2 and TRBJ2-2; D may correspond to TRBD1 or TRBD2 (5 bases each). The germline gives CDR1 SNHLY, CDR2 FYNNEI. The V end lost 7 bases, the J end lost 6 bases, and 12 bases lay between the germline ends. This CDR3 spans 13 amino acids.

J is TRBJ2-3 and V is TRBV18, with D unclear. Germline V lookup: CDR1 KGHSH, CDR2 LQKENI. There are 14 residues in the CDR3. The V end lost 6 bases, the J end lost 0 bases, and 10 bases lay between the germline ends. CDR3 sequence: CASSPRSSTDTQYF. CDR3 nucleotides: TGTGCCAGCTCCCCCCGGTCTAGCACAGATACGCAGTATTTT.

This clonotype was seen more than once but under ten times. The chain recombines TRBV3-1 with TRBJ2-7, with D possibly being TRBD1 (7 bases). The CDR3 has 15 amino acids. CDR1 LGHDT and CDR2 YNNKEL come from the germline V gene (reference sequence). V lost 2 bases to trimming and J lost 0 bases, with 11 bases between them. CDR3 in DNA: TGTGCCAGCAGCCAACGGCGGGACAGCTCCTACGAGCAGTACTTC. It yields the protein CASSQRRDSSYEQYF.

This clonotype was observed at least ten times. V gene TRBV7-9 combines with J gene TRBJ2-2, with TRBD2 matching 12 bases. V shed 9 bases and J 3 bases; nucleotides not matched to a gene: 8. The CDR3 is made up of 16 amino acids. CDR1 and CDR2 (germline): SEHNR, FQNEAQ (reference sequence). CDR3 DNA sequence: TGTGCCAGTCAGCAAACTAGCGGGAGGTACACCGGGGAGCTGTTTTTT. Its protein is CASQQTSGRYTGELFF. Filled out from reference TRBV7-9 and TRBJ2-2, the complete variable domain reads DTGVSQNPRHKITKRGQNVTFRCDPISEHNRLYWYRQTLGQGPEFLTYFQNEAQLEKSRLLSDRFSAERPKGSFSTLEIQRTEQGDSAMYLCASQQTSGRYTGELFFGEGSRLTVL.

At least ten counts were recorded for this clonotype. This chain joins TRBV20-1 and TRBJ2-1; possible D gene TRBD1, 7 bases. CDR3 length: 15 amino acids. The germline gives CDR1 DFQATT, CDR2 SNEGSKA (reference sequence). V was cut by 0 bases and J by 9 bases, with 18 bases left in between. CDR3: CSARDPSQGGGEQFF. CDR3 DNA sequence: TGCAGTGCTAGAGATCCCTCGCAGGGGGGCGGTGAGCAGTTCTTC.

This chain joins TRBV20-1 and TRBJ1-3; no firm D call. CDR1 is DFQATT, CDR2 SNEGSKA, per germline (reference sequence). CDR3 length equals 14 residues. V shed 5 bases and J shed 4 bases, with 15 bases lying between them. The CDR3 DNA reads as TGCAGTGCTCCGGCCTTAGTAGGCGGAAACACCATATATTTT. Protein sequence: CSAPALVGGNTIYF.

V is TRBV5-6 and J is TRBJ1-4; D is unresolved. The CDR3 runs 16 residues. The V and J ends lost 3 bases and 0 bases respectively, with 12 bases between them. Germline V gene data show CDR1 as SGHDT and CDR2 as YYEEEE. CDR3 residues: CASSWAVGSTNEKLFF. The DNA of the CDR3 is TGTGCCAGCAGCTGGGCGGTGGGGTCAACTAATGAAAAACTGTTTTTT.

This clonotype has just a few counts. The rearrangement uses TRBV4-3 and TRBJ2-1, with a possible D match to TRBD1 (5 bases). From germline, CDR1 is LGHNA and CDR2 YSLEER. V lost 0 bases to trimming and J lost 7 bases, with 19 bases between them. The CDR3 covers 17 residues. CDR3 sequence (DNA): TGCGCCAGCAGCCAAGATCTGGGGCCCCCTGTCGAAAATGAGCAGTTCTTC. Amino acid sequence: CASSQDLGPPVENEQFF.

The sample holds a few counts of this clonotype. This sequence joins TRBV20-1 and TRBJ1-3; D unclear. Looked up from germline, CDR1 is DFQATT and CDR2 is SNEGSKA (reference sequence). The CDR3 consists of 11 residues. Trimming took 5 bases from V and 4 from J, leaving 6 bases between them. The CDR3 here is CSAGGGNTIYF. As DNA, the CDR3 is TGCAGTGCTGGAGGAGGAAACACCATATATTTT.

The rearrangement joins TRBV27 to TRBJ1-1, with D possibly TRBD1 on 5 matching bases. Germline lookup yields CDR1 MNHEY and CDR2 SMNVEV (reference sequence). The CDR3 consists of 11 residues. The CDR3 reads CVLNRHTEAFF. CDR3 nucleotides: TGTGTGTTAAACAGGCACACTGAAGCTTTCTTT.

This clonotype was seen a few times. The V call is TRBV3-1, the J call TRBJ2-2; D unresolved. This CDR3 region has 16 residues. Germline-derived CDR1 and CDR2 are LGHDT and YNNKEL (reference sequence). The germline V and J ends were trimmed by 1 base and 0 bases, with 9 bases remaining between them. The CDR3 sequence is CASSQGNSPNTGELFF. Written as DNA, the CDR3 is TGTGCCAGCAGCCAAGGGAACTCCCCGAACACCGGGGAGCTGTTTTTT.